Listed below are T cell receptor beta chains from one sample, sequenced in a study of T-cell memory formation after mild COVID-19. TCRdb re-analysed the 5' RACE reads in MiXCR, keeping a single row per CDR3 protein. The sample yields 300,000 to 350,000 distinct CDR3 sequences, 13% to 15% seen once. The sequenced sample consisted of PBMCs or a T cell subset sorted from them (not recorded which). The receptors here all came from a man between 18 and 29 years old who had mild COVID-19 (a few samples of this study predate the infection). Cell type and time point are not known. Both conserved end residues are part of each CDR3. Fields, in order: V gene, J gene, D gene, clone size, CDR3 protein, CDR3 DNA. The D gene is left open where the match is weak. Only some rows state a clone size, as once, few, many or a class for expanded clones.

v_call: TRBV7-2
j_call: TRBJ1-6
d_call: -
clone_size: few
cdr3_aa: CASSLGGGWRNSPLHF
cdr3_nt: TGTGCCAGCAGCTTAGGAGGGGGATGGCGGAATTCACCCCTCCACTTT

v_call: TRBV5-1
j_call: TRBJ2-2
d_call: TRBD2
clone_size: many
cdr3_aa: CASTMGTSGGPRTGELFF
cdr3_nt: TGCGCCAGCACAATGGGGACTAGCGGGGGCCCGAGGACCGGGGAGCTGTTTTTT

v_call: TRBV9
j_call: TRBJ2-7
d_call: TRBD1
clone_size: few
cdr3_aa: CASSVDFGTGVYEQYF
cdr3_nt: TGTGCCAGCAGCGTAGATTTTGGGACAGGGGTCTACGAGCAGTACTTC

v_call: TRBV4-3
j_call: TRBJ2-3
d_call: TRBD1
clone_size: few
cdr3_aa: CASSQEGGGSTDTQYF
cdr3_nt: TGCGCCAGCAGCCAAGAAGGGGGCGGTAGCACAGATACGCAGTATTTT

v_call: TRBV4-1
j_call: TRBJ1-1
d_call: -
clone_size: -
cdr3_aa: CASSLDWNLDTEAFF
cdr3_nt: TGCGCCAGCAGCCTTGACTGGAACTTAGACACTGAAGCTTTCTTT

v_call: TRBV7-2
j_call: TRBJ2-1
d_call: TRBD2
clone_size: -
cdr3_aa: CASSLAGTSAYNEQFF
cdr3_nt: TGTGCCAGCAGCTTAGCCGGGACTAGCGCCTACAATGAGCAGTTCTTC

v_call: TRBV20-1
j_call: TRBJ2-7
d_call: -
clone_size: -
cdr3_aa: CSAPGRFYEQYF
cdr3_nt: TGCAGTGCCCCGGGACGGTTCTACGAGCAGTACTTC

v_call: TRBV7-8
j_call: TRBJ1-5
d_call: -
clone_size: few
cdr3_aa: CASSFLAGQRNQPQHF
cdr3_nt: TGTGCCAGCAGCTTTTTGGCCGGACAGAGAAATCAGCCCCAGCATTTT

v_call: TRBV7-6
j_call: TRBJ2-3
d_call: -
clone_size: few
cdr3_aa: CASSLVTGDTQYF
cdr3_nt: TGTGCCAGCAGCTTAGTGACAGGCGATACGCAGTATTTT

v_call: TRBV18
j_call: TRBJ2-5
d_call: -
clone_size: -
cdr3_aa: CASSRGTDIQETQYF
cdr3_nt: TGTGCCAGCTCACGCGGGACAGACATACAAGAGACCCAGTACTTC

v_call: TRBV7-9
j_call: TRBJ2-1
d_call: -
clone_size: few
cdr3_aa: CASSLAQGEQFF
cdr3_nt: TGTGCCAGCAGCTTAGCTCAGGGTGAGCAGTTCTTC

v_call: TRBV12-3/TRBV12-4
j_call: TRBJ2-4
d_call: -
clone_size: few
cdr3_aa: CASRAFGALAKNIQYF
cdr3_nt: TGTGCCAGCAGGGCATTCGGGGCGCTAGCCAAAAACATTCAGTACTTC

v_call: TRBV4-2
j_call: TRBJ2-3
d_call: TRBD2
clone_size: few
cdr3_aa: CASSQIAGDSTDTQYF
cdr3_nt: TGTGCCAGCAGCCAAATAGCGGGGGATAGCACAGATACGCAGTATTTT

v_call: TRBV7-6
j_call: TRBJ2-5
d_call: TRBD2
clone_size: many
cdr3_aa: CASSQGLAGETQYF
cdr3_nt: TGTGCCAGCAGCCAGGGACTAGCGGGGGAGACCCAGTACTTC

v_call: TRBV7-8
j_call: TRBJ2-3
d_call: TRBD2
clone_size: once
cdr3_aa: CASSLRLAGGSAQYF
cdr3_nt: TGTGCCAGCAGCTTACGGCTAGCGGGGGGTTCGGCGCAGTATTTT

v_call: TRBV7-6
j_call: TRBJ2-5
d_call: -
clone_size: few
cdr3_aa: CASSLGEFETQYF
cdr3_nt: TGTGCCAGCAGCTTGGGGGAGTTCGAGACCCAGTACTTC

v_call: TRBV27
j_call: TRBJ2-7
d_call: -
clone_size: -
cdr3_aa: CASSSSSDYEQYF
cdr3_nt: TGTGCCAGCAGTTCGAGTAGCGACTACGAGCAGTACTTC

v_call: TRBV6-5
j_call: TRBJ1-3
d_call: TRBD1
clone_size: few
cdr3_aa: CASSFVQGTNTIYF
cdr3_nt: TGTGCCAGCAGTTTTGTACAGGGGACAAACACCATATATTTT

v_call: TRBV6-5
j_call: TRBJ2-2
d_call: -
clone_size: -
cdr3_aa: CASSYKPPGHMTPLTGELFF
cdr3_nt: TGTGCCAGCAGTTACAAGCCTCCGGGACATATGACCCCACTCACCGGGGAGCTGTTTTTT

v_call: TRBV4-1
j_call: TRBJ1-2
d_call: -
clone_size: many
cdr3_aa: CASSQDRGAYGYTF
cdr3_nt: TGCGCCAGCAGCCAAGATCGGGGTGCTTATGGCTACACCTTC

v_call: TRBV7-2
j_call: TRBJ2-1
d_call: -
clone_size: many
cdr3_aa: CASSTVGDPTMNEQFF
cdr3_nt: TGTGCCAGCAGCACGGTTGGGGATCCGACCATGAATGAGCAGTTCTTC

v_call: TRBV20-1
j_call: TRBJ1-2
d_call: -
clone_size: few
cdr3_aa: CSAAAPVSNYGYTF
cdr3_nt: TGCAGTGCTGCGGCTCCGGTCTCTAACTATGGCTACACCTTC

v_call: TRBV28
j_call: TRBJ1-5
d_call: -
clone_size: -
cdr3_aa: CASSLNRRGVNQPQHF
cdr3_nt: TGTGCCAGCAGTTTAAACCGCAGGGGCGTTAATCAGCCCCAGCATTTT

v_call: TRBV5-1
j_call: TRBJ2-7
d_call: TRBD2
clone_size: -
cdr3_aa: CASSFTSGGEKVEQYF
cdr3_nt: TGCGCCAGCAGCTTCACTAGCGGGGGGGAAAAGGTCGAGCAGTACTTC

v_call: TRBV2
j_call: TRBJ2-5
d_call: -
clone_size: few
cdr3_aa: CASSENSNGPQYF
cdr3_nt: TGTGCCAGCAGTGAAAACAGCAATGGGCCCCAGTACTTC

v_call: TRBV18
j_call: TRBJ2-1
d_call: -
clone_size: -
cdr3_aa: CASSPRAGEAEQFF
cdr3_nt: TGTGCCAGCTCACCACGGGCAGGGGAGGCTGAGCAGTTCTTC

v_call: TRBV3-1
j_call: TRBJ2-1
d_call: -
clone_size: -
cdr3_aa: CASSQPSYNEQF
cdr3_nt: TGTGCCAGCAGTCAGCCCTCCTACAATGAGCAGTTC

v_call: TRBV6-5
j_call: TRBJ2-7
d_call: TRBD1
clone_size: -
cdr3_aa: CASSYGQGGYEQYF
cdr3_nt: TGTGCCAGCAGTTACGGACAGGGGGGATACGAGCAGTACTTC

v_call: TRBV20-1
j_call: TRBJ2-1
d_call: -
clone_size: few
cdr3_aa: CSADQGAYNEQFF
cdr3_nt: TGCAGTGCGGACCAGGGAGCCTACAATGAGCAGTTCTTC

v_call: TRBV12-3/TRBV12-4
j_call: TRBJ2-1
d_call: -
clone_size: many
cdr3_aa: CASSLRGLNEQFF
cdr3_nt: TGTGCCAGCAGTTTGCGGGGGCTGAATGAGCAGTTCTTC

v_call: TRBV20-1
j_call: TRBJ2-7
d_call: TRBD2
clone_size: few
cdr3_aa: CSARAMGLAGNYEQYF
cdr3_nt: TGCAGTGCTAGAGCTATGGGACTAGCGGGCAACTACGAGCAGTACTTC

v_call: TRBV5-1
j_call: TRBJ2-4
d_call: TRBD1
clone_size: -
cdr3_aa: CASSQDRDRAKNIQYF
cdr3_nt: TGCGCCAGCAGCCAAGACAGGGATAGGGCCAAAAACATTCAGTACTTC

v_call: TRBV29-1
j_call: TRBJ1-3
d_call: -
clone_size: many
cdr3_aa: CSVNQGNTIYF
cdr3_nt: TGCAGCGTAAACCAGGGAAACACCATATATTTT

v_call: TRBV6-5
j_call: TRBJ1-1
d_call: -
clone_size: few
cdr3_aa: CASSPLRADKNTEAFF
cdr3_nt: TGTGCCAGCAGCCCACTGCGGGCGGACAAGAACACTGAAGCTTTCTTT

v_call: TRBV20-1
j_call: TRBJ2-1
d_call: TRBD2
clone_size: -
cdr3_aa: CSAATAAGVGEQFF
cdr3_nt: TGCAGTGCCGCCACGGCGGCGGGGGTTGGTGAGCAGTTCTTC

v_call: TRBV6-2/TRBV6-3
j_call: TRBJ2-1
d_call: -
clone_size: -
cdr3_aa: CASSPSLSYNEQFF
cdr3_nt: TGTGCCAGCAGCCCCTCTCTCTCCTACAATGAGCAGTTCTTC

v_call: TRBV7-9
j_call: TRBJ2-5
d_call: -
clone_size: few
cdr3_aa: CASSLFGLETQYF
cdr3_nt: TGTGCCAGCAGCTTATTCGGGCTGGAGACCCAGTACTTC

v_call: TRBV20-1
j_call: TRBJ1-4
d_call: -
clone_size: many
cdr3_aa: CSARDSAGEKLFF
cdr3_nt: TGCAGTGCTAGAGATTCTGCCGGGGAAAAACTGTTTTTT

v_call: TRBV5-1
j_call: TRBJ1-1
d_call: -
clone_size: many
cdr3_aa: CASSFPGGNTEAFF
cdr3_nt: TGCGCCAGCAGTTTCCCCGGGGGCAACACTGAAGCTTTCTTT

v_call: TRBV6-2/TRBV6-3
j_call: TRBJ1-5
d_call: -
clone_size: few
cdr3_aa: CASSYSHLPQHF
cdr3_nt: TGTGCCAGCAGTTACTCCCACCTGCCCCAGCATTTT

v_call: TRBV4-3
j_call: TRBJ2-3
d_call: -
clone_size: few
cdr3_aa: CASSQDLVTTQYF
cdr3_nt: TGCGCCAGCAGCCAGGACCTAGTCACTACGCAGTATTTT

v_call: TRBV7-2
j_call: TRBJ1-5
d_call: -
clone_size: -
cdr3_aa: CASAPQPVDQPQHF
cdr3_nt: TGTGCCAGCGCCCCCCAACCCGTCGATCAGCCCCAGCATTTT